Listed here is a single T cell receptor (beta chain). The clone's antigen remains unknown. Base qualities are not provided; no much larger clone lies one nucleotide away. Healthy HIV-negative adults with no recently reported acute infections or vaccinations were included as donors. Only Caucasian adults living in Nashville, Tennessee, USA were represented among the donors. CD4+ T cells were enriched by magnetic negative selection; naive cells were then positively selected on CD45RA, and the negative fraction formed the memory subset. Blood was obtained by leukapheresis, after which PBMCs were separated by Ficoll-Histopaque density gradient centrifugation and cryopreserved in liquid nitrogen vapor phase. Analytical flow cytometry was used to check the purity and quantity of every magnetically sorted T cell population. Genomic DNA was isolated from each sorted fraction and quantified by UV absorbance on a Nanodrop 2000c.

The sample is drawn from a study of shared clonotypes between healthy human individuals (dated by TCRdb to 2018 to 2021). Study-wide context: Three men and two women, aged 18 to 49 years, made up the cohort. For each donor, CD4 naive and CD4 memory were each given three plates, CD8 naive was given two plates, and CD8 memory was given one plate. Blood TCR repertoires of roughly 5 healthy adults were deeply sequenced to estimate repertoire size and the extent of clonotype sharing between individuals. To increase sequencing depth and limit assay-specific biases, different laboratories used diverse techniques to prepare libraries and sequence TCR repertoires. Per donor, leukapheresis produced somewhere between about 0.9 and 10 billion PBMCs.

Using the deep immunoSEQ assay, TCR CDR3 regions were amplified from genomic DNA by multiplex PCR. Extracted genomic DNA from each cell subset was distributed evenly across all wells of several immunoSEQ 96-well plates, and each plate was treated as a replicate. For sorted subsets, roughly 200 ng of genomic DNA, equivalent to around 30,000 T cell genomes, went into each replicate PCR. Purified libraries were quantified with a Qubit 3.0 fluorometer, sized on a Bioanalyzer 2100, and re-quantified with the KAPA Library Quantification kit. Every immunoSEQ 96-well plate was sequenced on a dedicated single-read 150-cycle Illumina NextSeq 550 flow cell. The original pipeline was this. Because the immunoSEQ output held only junctional sequences and lacked quality scores, the filtering could not match the filtering applied to full-length reads. To assign V/J genes and CDR3, sequences were annotated using PyIR, a Python wrapper for IgBLAST v1.9, with IMGT germline references. Reads were filtered out if the reads had weak V/J assignments (E-value above 1e-6), no CDR3, stop codons, out-of-frame junctions, or ambiguous translated residues. V3J clonotypes were defined by identical inferred V gene, J gene, and CDR3 amino acid sequence. To compute the percentage overlap between repertoires, the number of shared unique clonotypes was divided by the size of the smaller repertoire. Repertoire richness was assessed with RTK rarefaction, the Chao1 estimator, and Recon v2.1 estimates of unobserved clonotypes. OLGA was used to compute generation probabilities for all TCRbeta clonotypes that the gDNA method yielded from a handful of donors. TCRdb provides this immuneACCESS table in a form limited to in-frame rearrangements. Some clones are lacking; in checked studies, under half of them reflect an unresolved V gene, and why the rest are absent is not known. The DNA was the basis for D and trimming; V, J and clone size are from that table. This sample gives roughly 1.5 million clones in total; roughly 98% of them show up just once. The top ten constitute about 0.45% of the sample.

General conclusions and limits of the study: Because the study included a small number of donors, the genetic and exposure-history diversity represented was limited. Sampling was limited to blood, and TCR repertoires in tissue likely differ from TCR repertoires in blood. Sharing across four donors was observed for 5% to 6.5% of naive CD4, 3.5% of naive CD8, 2% to 2.5% of memory CD4, and roughly 0.43% of memory CD8 clonotypes. Pairwise subsampling indicated that sequencing depth was expected to affect the degree of clonotype sharing among donors. Estimated clonotype richness was generally larger for naive than for memory subsets. Rarefaction of sorted-subset datasets indicated incomplete sequencing despite the large sequencing depth. Higher generation probabilities were observed for clonotypes shared by all four sorted-subset donors than for non-shared clonotypes.

Ends trimmed: V by 7 bases, J by 0 bases; bases unmatched to a gene: 10. The CDR3 runs 16 residues from the cysteine to the phenylalanine. Only the CDR3 region is kept as DNA, spanning 48 bases read in frame from base 1. The germline V gene (reference sequence) sets CDR1 to MNHEY and CDR2 to SMNVEV. The sequencing input was naive CD4+ T cells sorted from blood. The sample's cell subset or site, from its label and the paper: CD45RA+ positively selected. The sequence joins TRBV27 to TRBJ1-2; 8 of the junction bases match TRBD1. The clonotype originates from a young man in good health. The DNA reads TGTGCCAGCAAGTGGAGGACAGGGCCCTCTAACTATGGCTACACCTTC. This translates into CASKWRTGPSNYGYTF.